This paragraph covers one T cell receptor (beta chain) sequence. This entry belongs to a study of blood T cell repertoires in COVID-19. Background on the study: Sites across the United States, Italy and Spain contributed samples from acute and convalescent COVID-19. Sources were T cells, B-cell-depleted T cells, or PBMCs; the material itself was cDNA or gDNA.

Authors' analysis steps: Amplification from reference gene primers served as the basis for estimated nucleated cell counts. Clones were sequenced by immunoSEQ multiplex PCR, and TCRdb holds only the in-frame ones, with some missing. V and J calls and clone size follow that table, whereas D and trimming were derived from the DNA. Of about 250,000 clones in the sample, around four fifths were seen once. V was cut by 3 bases and J by 4 bases, with 13 bases left in between. Germline V gene lookup returns CDR1 GTSNPN and CDR2 SVGIG (reference sequence). This CDR3 is 13 amino acids long. Sequences were obtained from peripheral blood. The origin of this receptor is an older woman with active or convalescent COVID-19. The J gene is TRBJ2-7, the V gene TRBV30, with D possibly matching TRBD1 (6 bases). DNA for the CDR3: TGTGCCTGGAGCCCTAAGGGGGTATACGAGCAGTACTTC. Translated: CAWSPKGVYEQYF. Supplemented by reference TRBV30 and TRBJ2-7, the full variable domain reads SQTIHQWPATLVQPVGSPLSLECTVEGTSNPNLYWYRQAAGRGLQLLFYSVGIGQISSEVPQNLSASRPQDRQFILSSKKLLLSDSGFYLCAWSPKGVYEQYFGPGTRLTVT.